This passage covers 18 T cell receptor beta chains from one sample sequenced in a study of T cell responses to AZD1222 COVID-19 vaccine. The table came from immunoSEQ multiplex PCR; TCRdb's copy has only in-frame clones and leaves some out. The sample carries tens of thousands of clones, 89% recorded once. Material: peripheral blood, obtained on day 0 of AZD1222 vaccination. The receptor set was obtained from an adult in good health.

The V call is TRBV13, the J call TRBJ2-1; 8 positions match TRBD2. CDR1 is PRHDT and CDR2 is FYEKMQ in the germline V gene (reference sequence). The V segment lost 5 bases and the J segment 6 bases; nucleotides outside the gene matches: 12. The CDR3 totals 16 residues. In DNA form, the CDR3 reads TGTGCCAGCAGCAGAGAAGCGGGAGTAGGGACCAATGAGCAGTTCTTC. Protein: CASSREAGVGTNEQFF. The whole variable domain, remainder taken from reference TRBV13 and TRBJ2-1, is AAGVIQSPRHLIKEKRETATLKCYPIPRHDTVYWYQQGPGQDPQFLISFYEKMQSDKGSIPDRFSAQQFSDYHSELNMSSLELGDSALYFCASSREAGVGTNEQFFGPGTRLTVL.

The chain is built from TRBV27 and TRBJ1-2; the D gene is possibly TRBD1 (5 bases). Trimming pared 9 bases from V and 0 bases from J, leaving 17 bases between. This CDR3 region has 15 residues. Looked up from germline, CDR1 is MNHEY and CDR2 is SMNVEV (reference sequence). The CDR3 region has the DNA TGTGCCAGGTCCTTAGGACAAGGCGCTAACTATGGCTACACCTTC. Its translation is CARSLGQGANYGYTF.

The chain uses TRBV2 and TRBJ1-2; D is perhaps TRBD1 (5 bases). Germline-derived CDR1 and CDR2 are SNHLY and FYNNEI. V lost 3 bases and J lost 0, with 11 bases in between. This CDR3 region has 15 residues. CDR3 coding DNA: TGTGCCAGCAGTGATGAGGGGTCAGCTAACTATGGCTACACCTTC. Residues: CASSDEGSANYGYTF.

The CDR3 DNA sequence: TGCAGCGTTGTTGGCATAAACACTGAAGCTTTCTTT. This encodes CSVVGINTEAFF. The V gene is TRBV29-1, the J gene TRBJ1-1, with unresolved D. The CDR3 loop spans 12 amino acids. V lost 4 bases and J lost 2, with 8 bases in between. Germline-derived CDR1 and CDR2 are SQVTM and ANQGSEA.

CDR3 protein: CASSLGGTSKNIQYF. In DNA, the CDR3 is TGCGCCAGCAGCTTGGGTGGGACTAGCAAAAACATTCAGTACTTC. This chain connects TRBV5-1 to TRBJ2-4, with 8 bases matching TRBD2. The CDR3 spans 15 residues. Germline lookup yields CDR1 SGHRS and CDR2 YFSETQ. J was trimmed by 3 bases and V by 0 bases; bases with no gene match: 2.

The V call is TRBV2, the J call TRBJ1-1; no reliable D call. Per germline, CDR1 SNHLY and CDR2 FYNNEI. Trimming took off 4 bases at V and 1 base at J, with 7 bases between the two ends. The CDR3 totals 13 residues. The CDR3: CASSVQPNTEAFF. The CDR3 coding sequence is TGTGCCAGCAGTGTTCAGCCGAACACTGAAGCTTTCTTT.

The V call is TRBV3-1 (or the pseudogene TRBV3-2), the J call TRBJ2-2; D might be TRBD1 (6 bases). The V end was cut by 4 bases, the J end by 7 bases, with 13 bases between. This CDR3 comprises 14 residues. Germline CDR1 LGHDT, CDR2 YNNKEL (reference sequence). CDR3 residues: CASSPQTGYGELFF. For the CDR3, the DNA is TGTGCCAGCAGCCCGCAAACAGGGTACGGGGAGCTGTTTTTT.

This rearrangement joins TRBV28 to TRBJ2-1, with a possible D match to TRBD2 (6 bases). The CDR3 runs 15 residues. V was cut by 5 bases and J by 4 bases, with 15 bases left in between. Germline values: CDR1 MDHEN, CDR2 SYDVKM. CDR3 nucleotides: TGTGCCAGCAGTCCCGGGACTGCGGAATACAATGAGCAGTTCTTC. This encodes CASSPGTAEYNEQFF.

The chain joins TRBV4-1 to TRBJ2-7, with TRBD1 matching 11 bases. V shed 4 bases and J 1 base; nucleotides not matched to a gene: 12. The CDR3 spans 18 residues. Germline V gene sequence: CDR1 MGHRA, CDR2 YSYEKL. The CDR3 nucleotides read TGCGCCAGCAGCCCGGACAGGGGGCTCGGGACGAGATCCTACGAGCAGTACTTC. Protein product: CASSPDRGLGTRSYEQYF.

This clone was observed a handful of times. J is TRBJ1-4 and V is TRBV27, with 9 bases matching TRBD1. J was trimmed by 5 bases and V by 4 bases; bases with no gene match: 5. CDR1 and CDR2 (germline): MNHEY, SMNVEV (reference sequence). This CDR3 region has 15 residues. DNA for the CDR3: TGTGCCAGCAGTTCCACAGGGGGCAGAAATGAAAAACTGTTTTTT. It is translated as CASSSTGGRNEKLFF. The whole variable domain, remainder taken from reference TRBV27 and TRBJ1-4, is EAQVTQNPRYLITVTGKKLTVTCSQNMNHEYMSWYRQDPGLGLRQIYYSMNVEVTDKGDVPEGYKVSRKEKRNFPLILESPSPNQTSLYFCASSSTGGRNEKLFFGSGTQLSVL.

As DNA, the CDR3 is TGTGCCAGCGCCCGGGACCCCTCCTACAATGAGCAGTTCTTC. Its translation: CASARDPSYNEQFF. The chain recombines TRBV5-5 with TRBJ2-1; possibly TRBD1 or TRBD2 for D (5 bases each). Looked up from germline, CDR1 is SGHKS and CDR2 is YYEKEE (reference sequence). V was clipped by 7 bases and J by 0 bases, with 11 bases between them. The CDR3 runs to 14 residues.

This chain links TRBV6-2 or TRBV6-3 with TRBJ1-5, with D possibly TRBD1 on 5 matching bases. The germline gives CDR1 MNHEY, CDR2 SVGEGT. The germline V and J ends were trimmed by 0 bases and 9 bases, with 9 bases remaining between them. This CDR3 is built from 13 residues. DNA for the CDR3: TGTGCCAGCAGTTACTCCGAGGGGTTGCCCCAGCATTTT. It codes for CASSYSEGLPQHF.

This chain joins TRBV7-2 and TRBJ2-7; D uncertain. The CDR3 is 14 amino acids. V lost 7 bases, J lost 3 bases, and 16 bases lay in between. Germline CDR1 and CDR2: SGHTA and FQGNSA. The CDR3 region is CASTYSGGNYEQYF. The CDR3 DNA follows: TGTGCCAGCACCTACTCCGGTGGAAACTACGAGCAGTACTTC.

This sequence joins TRBV5-1 and TRBJ2-2; 8 bases map to TRBD2. The junction had 7 bases not matched to a gene; V was cut back by 2 bases and J by 4 bases. The CDR3 has 16 amino acids. CDR1 is SGHRS and CDR2 is YFSETQ in the germline V gene. CDR3 loop: CASSFLAGGSTGELFF. The CDR3 DNA follows: TGCGCCAGCAGCTTTTTGGCGGGAGGATCCACCGGGGAGCTGTTTTTT.

This sequence joins TRBV18 and TRBJ2-7; TRBD1 matches 10 bases. Germline loops: CDR1 KGHSH, CDR2 LQKENI. The J segment lost 6 bases and the V segment lost 3 bases, leaving 11 bases of the junction unmatched. The CDR3 spans 16 residues. The CDR3 protein is CASSPETGTGVGEQYF. Here the CDR3 DNA reads TGTGCCAGCTCACCCGAGACCGGGACAGGGGTCGGCGAGCAGTACTTC.

The rearrangement links TRBV4-3 to TRBJ1-5, with D uncertain. CDR3 length: 13 amino acids. The V end was cut by 0 bases, the J end by 9 bases, with 9 bases between. Germline V CDR1 and CDR2: LGHNA, YSLEER. CDR3 sequence (DNA): TGCGCCAGCAGCCAAGATCGGGAGGGGCCCCAGCATTTT. This encodes CASSQDREGPQHF.

This clone was seen only a few times. The CDR3 region is CASSLREGAGSVYEQYF. In nucleotides, the CDR3 is TGCGCCAGCAGCCTAAGAGAGGGAGCGGGATCCGTCTACGAGCAGTACTTC. The chain carries TRBV4-1 and TRBJ2-7, with 7 positions matching TRBD2. This CDR3 is 17 amino acids long. Trimming at V came to 4 bases and at J to 3 bases, leaving 15 bases not matched to a gene. Germline V gene data show CDR1 as MGHRA and CDR2 as YSYEKL.

This chain uses TRBV5-1 with TRBJ1-2; 8 bases are shared with TRBD1. Germline trimming cut 0 bases from V and 8 bases from J; bases unmatched to any gene: 9. Germline loops: CDR1 SGHRS, CDR2 YFSETQ. This CDR3 comprises 15 residues. For the CDR3, the DNA is TGCGCCAGCAGCTTGGGACAGGGGAATGTGGAGGGCTACACCTTC. Translation gives CASSLGQGNVEGYTF.